The 14 T cell receptor beta chains presented below share a single source sample, sequenced in a study of T cells after yellow fever vaccination. TCRdb analysed the 5' RACE reads with MiXCR anew, one entry per CDR3 protein. The sample contains about 240,000 distinct CDR3 sequences, about 7% of which appear only once. The sequencing used CD4+ T cells sorted from PBMCs, collected 15 days after the yellow fever booster vaccination. The receptor source for this set is a man aged 25-45 years who received the YFV17D yellow fever vaccine.

The sample holds many counts of this clonotype. The chain couples TRBV5-1 to TRBJ2-2; either TRBD1 or TRBD2 may fit D (5 bases each). CDR3 length: 14 amino acids. Trimming left V 7 bases short and J 6 bases short, with 16 bases between. Germline-derived CDR1 and CDR2 are SGHRS and YFSETQ. CDR3 residues: CASLWGGGPGELFF. Written as DNA, the CDR3 is TGCGCCAGCCTCTGGGGCGGAGGTCCCGGGGAGCTGTTTTTT.

This clonotype occurred many times. The chain employs TRBV10-2 and TRBJ2-3, with 16 bases matching TRBD2. V shed 5 bases and J 6 bases; nucleotides not matched to a gene: 5. The CDR3 runs to 16 residues. The germline CDR1 and CDR2 sequences are WSHSY and SAAADI. The DNA of the CDR3 is TGCGCCAGCAGTAAGGGACTAGCGGGAGGGCCGGATACGCAGTATTTT. Translation gives CASSKGLAGGPDTQYF.

The table lists this clonotype with a few counts. CDR3 bases: TGCAGTGCTATCAGCCCCGCGGGCTACACCTTC. Residues: CSAISPAGYTF. V is TRBV20-1 and J is TRBJ1-2; D is unresolved. Germline values: CDR1 DFQATT, CDR2 SNEGSKA (reference sequence). The CDR3 covers 11 residues. V gave up 4 bases and J gave up 8 bases, with 11 bases separating them.

The table lists this clonotype with a few counts. V usage is TRBV20-1 and J usage is TRBJ2-3; D is ambiguous. In germline, CDR1 is DFQATT, CDR2 SNEGSKA (reference sequence). This CDR3 comprises 15 residues. Trimming left V 6 bases short and J 0 bases short, with 16 bases between. CDR3 amino acids: CSAPRVSSSTDTQYF. Written as DNA, the CDR3 is TGCAGTGCCCCCCGGGTTTCCTCTAGCACAGATACGCAGTATTTT.

The J gene is TRBJ2-3, the V gene TRBV7-2, with 7 bases that match TRBD2. Per germline, CDR1 SGHTA and CDR2 FQGNSA. Trimming removed 5 bases from V and 4 bases from J; junction bases left unmatched: 12. The CDR3 is 16 residues long. CDR3 residues: CASSPRGGLMADTQYF. The DNA for the CDR3 is TGTGCCAGCAGCCCCCGGGGAGGGCTTATGGCAGATACGCAGTATTTT.

This clonotype was recorded a few times. The V and J genes are TRBV7-2 and TRBJ2-1; D unresolved. The length of the CDR3 is 13 residues. The V end was cut by 5 bases, the J end by 3 bases, with 8 bases between. Germline assignment: CDR1 SGHTA and CDR2 FQGNSA. The CDR3 loop reads CASSPSFYNEQFF. The CDR3, as DNA: TGTGCCAGCAGCCCTAGTTTCTACAATGAGCAGTTCTTC. The full variable domain, completed using reference TRBV7-2 and TRBJ2-1, is GAGVSQSPSNKVTEKGKDVELRCDPISGHTALYWYRQSLGQGLEFLIYFQGNSAPDKSGLPSDRFSAERTGGSVSTLTIQRTQQEDSAVYLCASSPSFYNEQFFGPGTRLTVL.

V and J are TRBV4-2 and TRBJ2-5; tentative D call: TRBD2 (6 bases). Trimming stripped 2 bases from V and 2 bases from J, with 15 bases between. In germline, CDR1 is LGHNA, CDR2 YNFKEQ. CDR3 length: 16 residues. The CDR3 protein is CASSQWGTFGQETQYF. The CDR3 DNA sequence: TGTGCCAGCAGCCAATGGGGGACTTTCGGTCAAGAGACCCAGTACTTC.

This clonotype was detected a few times. The J gene is TRBJ2-7, the V gene TRBV28; D not resolved. The CDR3 totals 11 residues. With 4 bases removed from V and 9 bases from J, the gap between germline ends came to 10 bases. The germline V gene has CDR1 MDHEN and CDR2 SYDVKM. CDR3 bases: TGTGCCAGCAGTTACTTAACGGCGCAGTACTTC. Amino acids: CASSYLTAQYF.

V gene TRBV11-2 combines with J gene TRBJ2-5; 9 nucleotides align to TRBD1. Germline V gene sequence: CDR1 SGHAT, CDR2 FQNNGV. The trim removed 5 bases at V and 4 bases at J, leaving 8 bases unmatched. The CDR3 contains 15 residues. The CDR3 here is CASSPNRGRGETQYF. CDR3 sequence (DNA): TGTGCCAGCAGCCCCAACAGGGGGCGAGGAGAGACCCAGTACTTC.

This clonotype was counted only a few times. An end of the junction does not agree with germline; a read error may underlie this. This chain connects TRBV18 to TRBJ2-7, with D possibly being TRBD1 (6 bases). CDR1 is KGHSH and CDR2 is LQKENI in the germline V gene. The CDR3 sequence is 14 residues long. The DNA of the CDR3 is TGTGCCAGCTCTCCACAGGGTACCTCCTACGAGCAGTACTTC. It codes for CASSPQGTSYEQYF.

The chain couples TRBV10-2 to TRBJ2-1, with D maybe TRBD2 (6 bases). This CDR3 is built from 18 residues. Germline CDR1 reads WSHSY; CDR2 reads SAAADI. The V end lost 2 bases, the J end lost 0 bases, and 17 bases lay between the germline ends. CDR3 DNA sequence: TGCGCCAGCAGTGAGACAACTCTAGCGAGGAGCTCCTACAATGAGCAGTTCTTC. Residues: CASSETTLARSSYNEQFF.

This clonotype came up many times. The chain is built from TRBV20-1 and TRBJ1-1; possible D gene TRBD1, 5 bases. V was shortened by 3 bases and J by 1 base, with 6 bases between the two germline ends. The CDR3 covers 12 residues. Germline CDR1 is DFQATT and CDR2 is SNEGSKA (reference sequence). The DNA of the CDR3 is TGCAGTGCTAGGAGGGGGAACACTGAAGCTTTCTTT. It codes for CSARRGNTEAFF.

In its sample, this clonotype was seen many times. The chain recombines TRBV20-1 with TRBJ2-1; 9 bases align to TRBD2. V was pared by 1 base and J by 4 bases, with 5 bases of the junction left unmatched. Germline CDR1 reads DFQATT; CDR2 reads SNEGSKA (reference sequence). The CDR3 totals 15 residues. The CDR3 DNA sequence: TGCAGTGCTAGAGTTACTAGCGGGCCTTACAATGAGCAGTTCTTC. It specifies CSARVTSGPYNEQFF.

This clonotype was detected only a few times. This chain joins TRBV5-1 and TRBJ2-5; D is ambiguous. CDR1 and CDR2 (germline): SGHRS, YFSETQ. V was cut by 3 bases and J by 5 bases, with 17 bases left in between. This CDR3 region has 15 residues. CDR3 sequence reads: CASSSWNGPGETQYF. The DNA for the CDR3 is TGCGCCAGCAGCTCCTGGAACGGGCCTGGGGAGACCCAGTACTTC.